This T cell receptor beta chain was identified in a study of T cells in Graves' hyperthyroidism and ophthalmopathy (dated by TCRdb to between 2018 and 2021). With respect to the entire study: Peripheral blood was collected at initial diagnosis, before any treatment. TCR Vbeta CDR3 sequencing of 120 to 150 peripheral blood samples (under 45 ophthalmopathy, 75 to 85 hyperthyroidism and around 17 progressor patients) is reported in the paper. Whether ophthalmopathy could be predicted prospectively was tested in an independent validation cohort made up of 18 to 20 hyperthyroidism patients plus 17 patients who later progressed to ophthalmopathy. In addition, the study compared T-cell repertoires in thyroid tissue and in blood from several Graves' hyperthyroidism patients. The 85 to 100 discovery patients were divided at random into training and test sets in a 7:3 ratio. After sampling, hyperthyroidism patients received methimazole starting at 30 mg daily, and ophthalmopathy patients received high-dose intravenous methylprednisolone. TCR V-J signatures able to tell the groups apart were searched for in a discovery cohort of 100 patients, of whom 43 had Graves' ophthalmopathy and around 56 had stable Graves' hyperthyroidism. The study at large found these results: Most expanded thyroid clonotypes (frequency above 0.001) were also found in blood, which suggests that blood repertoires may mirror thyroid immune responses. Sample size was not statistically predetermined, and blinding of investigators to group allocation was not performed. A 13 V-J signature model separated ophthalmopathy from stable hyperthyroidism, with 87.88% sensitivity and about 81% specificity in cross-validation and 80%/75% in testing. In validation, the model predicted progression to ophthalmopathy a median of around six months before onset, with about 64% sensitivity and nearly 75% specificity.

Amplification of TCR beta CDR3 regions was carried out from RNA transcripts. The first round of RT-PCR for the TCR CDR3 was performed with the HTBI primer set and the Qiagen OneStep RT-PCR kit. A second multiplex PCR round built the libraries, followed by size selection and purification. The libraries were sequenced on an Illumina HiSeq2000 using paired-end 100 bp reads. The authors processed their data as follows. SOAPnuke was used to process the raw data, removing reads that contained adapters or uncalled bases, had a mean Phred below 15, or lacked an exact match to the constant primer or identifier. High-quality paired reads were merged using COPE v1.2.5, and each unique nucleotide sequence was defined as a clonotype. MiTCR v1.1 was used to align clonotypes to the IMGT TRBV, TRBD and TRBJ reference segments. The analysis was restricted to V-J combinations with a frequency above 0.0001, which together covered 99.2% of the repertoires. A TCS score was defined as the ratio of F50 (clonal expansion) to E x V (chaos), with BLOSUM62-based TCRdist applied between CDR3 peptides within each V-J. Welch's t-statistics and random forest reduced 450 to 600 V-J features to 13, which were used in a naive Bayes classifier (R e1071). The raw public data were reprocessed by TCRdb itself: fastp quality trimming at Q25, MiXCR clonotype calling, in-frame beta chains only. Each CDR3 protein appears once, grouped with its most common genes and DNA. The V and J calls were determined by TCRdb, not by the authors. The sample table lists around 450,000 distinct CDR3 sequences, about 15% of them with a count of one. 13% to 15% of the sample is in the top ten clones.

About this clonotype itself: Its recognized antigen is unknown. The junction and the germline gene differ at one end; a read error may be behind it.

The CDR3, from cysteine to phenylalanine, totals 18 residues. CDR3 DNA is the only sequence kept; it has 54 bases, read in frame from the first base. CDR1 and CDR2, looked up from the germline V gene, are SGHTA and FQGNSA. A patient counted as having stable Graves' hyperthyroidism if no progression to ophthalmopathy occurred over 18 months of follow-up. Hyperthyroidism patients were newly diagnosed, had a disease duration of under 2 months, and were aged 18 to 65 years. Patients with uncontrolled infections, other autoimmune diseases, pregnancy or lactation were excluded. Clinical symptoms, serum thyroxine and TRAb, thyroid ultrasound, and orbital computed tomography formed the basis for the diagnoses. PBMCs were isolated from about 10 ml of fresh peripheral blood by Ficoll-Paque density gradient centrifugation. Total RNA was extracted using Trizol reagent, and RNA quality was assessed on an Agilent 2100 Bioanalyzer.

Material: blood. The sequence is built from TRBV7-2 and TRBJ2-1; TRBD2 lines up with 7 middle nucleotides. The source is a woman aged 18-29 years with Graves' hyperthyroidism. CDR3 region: CASSPGPSLASSYNERFF. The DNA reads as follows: TGTGCCAGCAGCCCTGGTCCCTCACTAGCGAGTTCCTACAATGAGCGGTTCTTC.